The sequence of this TCR beta chain was determined in a study of blood T cell repertoires in COVID-19. Clinical history reported by participants formed the basis on which cohorts were assigned. Recovered Cohort 3 donors showed two negative PCRs, clearance, or symptom resolution. The CDR3 is 16 amino acids. Germline trimming cut 4 bases from V and 0 bases from J; bases unmatched to any gene: 6. CDR1 is MNHEY, CDR2 SMNVEV, per germline (reference sequence). Some clones are missing from TCRdb's copy, which holds only in-frame ones; the method was immunoSEQ multiplex PCR. Of about 160,000 clones listed, around 80% are singletons.

The V call is TRBV27, the J call TRBJ1-5, with 7 bases fitting TRBD1. This TCR was recovered from a man aged 35 to 55 who had recovered from COVID-19. Input material: PBMCs or T cells enriched from blood (not recorded which). The CDR3 nucleotides read TGTGCCAGCAGTTCAGGGACAGATTATAGCAATCAGCCCCAGCATTTT. The encoded protein is CASSSGTDYSNQPQHF.